This T cell receptor beta chain is from a study of Graves' ophthalmopathy and Graves' hyperthyroidism. Exclusion applied to patients with other autoimmune diseases, uncontrolled infections, pregnancy or lactation. CDR1 and CDR2 from the germline V gene are LNHNV and YYDKDF (reference sequence). This CDR3 contains 15 residues. The V and J ends lost 0 bases and 2 bases respectively, with 11 bases between them. RNA transcripts were the source from which TCR beta CDR3 regions were amplified. HTBI primers served in a first-round RT-PCR, which a second-round multiplex PCR followed. One entry per CDR3 protein results from TCRdb running MiXCR on the multiplex PCR reads. The sample yields over a million distinct CDR3 sequences, 35% to 40% seen once.

The sample was peripheral blood or thyroid tissue (not recorded which). This TCR was sampled from an adult man with Graves' hyperthyroidism. The V and J genes are TRBV15 and TRBJ2-7, with a weak D call TRBD2 (6 bases). The CDR3 sequence: CATSREAGLTYEQYF. DNA of the CDR3: TGTGCCACCAGCAGAGAGGCGGGACTCACCTACGAGCAGTACTTC.